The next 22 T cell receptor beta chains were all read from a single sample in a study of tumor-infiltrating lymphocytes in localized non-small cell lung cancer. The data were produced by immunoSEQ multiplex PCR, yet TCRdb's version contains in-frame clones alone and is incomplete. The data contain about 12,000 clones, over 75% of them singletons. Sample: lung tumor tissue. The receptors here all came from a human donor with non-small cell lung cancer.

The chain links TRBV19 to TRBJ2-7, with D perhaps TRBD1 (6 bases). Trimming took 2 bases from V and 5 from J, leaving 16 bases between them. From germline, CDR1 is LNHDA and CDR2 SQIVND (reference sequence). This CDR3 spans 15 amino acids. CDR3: CASSIKGQGLNEQYF. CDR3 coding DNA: TGTGCCAGTAGTATAAAGGGCCAGGGGTTGAACGAGCAGTACTTC.

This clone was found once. Written as DNA, the CDR3 is TGTGCCTGGAGTGCCCCGGACATAAGTTCCTACGAGCAGTACTTC. Translating it yields CAWSAPDISSYEQYF. The chain has TRBV30 and TRBJ2-7; a weak D match, TRBD1 (5 bases). The CDR3 sequence is 15 residues long. Germline-derived CDR1 and CDR2 are GTSNPN and SVGIG (reference sequence). V lost 1 base to trimming and J lost 1 base, with 14 bases between them.

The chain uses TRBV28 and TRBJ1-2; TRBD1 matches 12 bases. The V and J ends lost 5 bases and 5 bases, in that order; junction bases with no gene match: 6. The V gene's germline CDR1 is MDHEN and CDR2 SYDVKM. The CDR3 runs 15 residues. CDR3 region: CASSTGTGGRYGYTF. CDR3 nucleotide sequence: TGTGCCAGCAGTACCGGGACAGGGGGCCGGTATGGCTACACCTTC.

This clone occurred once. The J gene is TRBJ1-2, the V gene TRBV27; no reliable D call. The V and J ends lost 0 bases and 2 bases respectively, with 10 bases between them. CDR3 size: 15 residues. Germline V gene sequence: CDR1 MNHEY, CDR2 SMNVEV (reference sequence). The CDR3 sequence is CASSLSASNNYGYTF. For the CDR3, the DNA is TGTGCCAGCAGTTTATCGGCGAGTAACAACTATGGCTACACCTTC.

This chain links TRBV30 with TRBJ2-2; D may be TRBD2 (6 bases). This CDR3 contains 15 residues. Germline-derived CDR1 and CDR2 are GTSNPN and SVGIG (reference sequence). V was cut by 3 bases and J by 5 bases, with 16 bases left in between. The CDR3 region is CAWSVGLGRTGELFF. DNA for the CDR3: TGTGCCTGGAGCGTGGGACTTGGGAGAACCGGGGAGCTGTTTTTT.

CDR3 nucleotide sequence: TGTGCCAGCAGCCCCCGGGACCCATCCTACGAGCAGTACTTC. This encodes CASSPRDPSYEQYF. The genes are TRBV11-2 and TRBJ2-7, with D perhaps assigned TRBD1 or TRBD2 (5 bases each). From germline, CDR1 is SGHAT and CDR2 FQNNGV. Trimming shortened V by 5 bases and J by 1 base, and 12 bases separated the two germline ends. CDR3 length: 14 amino acids.

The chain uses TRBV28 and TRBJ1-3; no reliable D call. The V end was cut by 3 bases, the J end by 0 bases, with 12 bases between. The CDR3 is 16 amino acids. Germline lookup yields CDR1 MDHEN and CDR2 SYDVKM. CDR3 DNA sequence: TGTGCCAGCAGTTTTGTAGTCAGTGCCTCTGGAAACACCATATATTTT. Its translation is CASSFVVSASGNTIYF.

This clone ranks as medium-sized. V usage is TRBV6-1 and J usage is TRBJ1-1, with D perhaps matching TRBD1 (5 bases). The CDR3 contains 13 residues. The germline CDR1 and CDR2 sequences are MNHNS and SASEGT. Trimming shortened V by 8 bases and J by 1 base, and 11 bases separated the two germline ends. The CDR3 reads CASARQPNTEAFF. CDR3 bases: TGTGCCAGCGCACGACAGCCGAACACTGAAGCTTTCTTT.

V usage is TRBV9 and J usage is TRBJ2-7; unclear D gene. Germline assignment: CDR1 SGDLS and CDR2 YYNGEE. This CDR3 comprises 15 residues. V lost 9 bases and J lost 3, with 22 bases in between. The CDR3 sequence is CATEPGQKKDYEQYF. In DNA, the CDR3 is TGTGCCACGGAACCCGGGCAGAAGAAAGACTACGAGCAGTACTTC.

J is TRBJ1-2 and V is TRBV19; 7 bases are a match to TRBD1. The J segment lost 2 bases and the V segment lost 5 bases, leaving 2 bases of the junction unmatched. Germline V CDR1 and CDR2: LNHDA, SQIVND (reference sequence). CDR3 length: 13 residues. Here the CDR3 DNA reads TGTGCCAGTAGTCCGACAGGGAACTATGGCTACACCTTC. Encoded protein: CASSPTGNYGYTF.

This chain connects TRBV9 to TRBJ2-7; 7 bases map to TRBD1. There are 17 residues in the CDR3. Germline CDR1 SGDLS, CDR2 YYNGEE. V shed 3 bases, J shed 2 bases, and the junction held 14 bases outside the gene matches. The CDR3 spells CASSAYGTEVSTYEQYF. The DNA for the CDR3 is TGTGCCAGCAGCGCATATGGGACAGAAGTTTCAACCTACGAGCAGTACTTC.

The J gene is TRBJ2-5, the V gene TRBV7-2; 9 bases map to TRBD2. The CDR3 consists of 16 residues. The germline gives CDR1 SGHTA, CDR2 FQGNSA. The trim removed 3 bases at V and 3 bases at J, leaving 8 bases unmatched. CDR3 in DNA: TGTGCCAGCAGCTTTCTTCCAGCGGGGGGAGAAGAGACCCAGTACTTC. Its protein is CASSFLPAGGEETQYF.

CDR3 sequence reads: CASSFWDRVYEQYF. The CDR3 DNA follows: TGTGCCAGCAGTTTCTGGGACAGGGTCTACGAGCAGTACTTC. The chain recombines TRBV28 with TRBJ2-7; 9 bases align to TRBD1. V gave up 3 bases and J gave up 3 bases; unmatched junction bases: 3. Germline CDR1 MDHEN, CDR2 SYDVKM. This CDR3 is built from 14 residues.

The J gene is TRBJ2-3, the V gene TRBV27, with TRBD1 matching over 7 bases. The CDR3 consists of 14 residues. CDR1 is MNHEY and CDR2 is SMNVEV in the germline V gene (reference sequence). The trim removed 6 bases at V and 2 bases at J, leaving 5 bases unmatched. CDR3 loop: CASRRDRATDTQYF. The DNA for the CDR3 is TGTGCCAGCAGGCGTGACAGGGCCACAGATACGCAGTATTTT.

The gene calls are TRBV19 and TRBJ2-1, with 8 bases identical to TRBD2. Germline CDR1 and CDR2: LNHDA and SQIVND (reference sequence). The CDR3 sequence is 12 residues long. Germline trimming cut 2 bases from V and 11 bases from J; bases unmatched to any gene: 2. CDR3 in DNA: TGTGCCAGTAGTATACTAGCGGGTCAGCAGTTCTTC. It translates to CASSILAGQQFF.

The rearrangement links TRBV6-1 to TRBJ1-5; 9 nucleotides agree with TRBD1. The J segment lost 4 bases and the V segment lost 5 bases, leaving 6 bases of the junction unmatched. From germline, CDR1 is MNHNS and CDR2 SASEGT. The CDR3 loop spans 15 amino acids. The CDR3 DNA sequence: TGTGCCAGCAGTACCCGGGACAGGGAAAATCAGCCCCAGCATTTT. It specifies CASSTRDRENQPQHF.

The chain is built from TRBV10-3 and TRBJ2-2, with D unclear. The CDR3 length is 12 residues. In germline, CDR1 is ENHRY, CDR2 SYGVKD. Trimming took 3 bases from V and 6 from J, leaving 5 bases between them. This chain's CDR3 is CAISEVAGELFF. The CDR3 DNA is TGTGCCATCAGTGAAGTTGCCGGGGAGCTGTTTTTT.

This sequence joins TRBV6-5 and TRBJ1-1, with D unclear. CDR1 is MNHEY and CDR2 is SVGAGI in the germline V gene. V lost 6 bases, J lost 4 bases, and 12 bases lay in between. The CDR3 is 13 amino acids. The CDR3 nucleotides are TGTGCCAGCAGCTTGGGAAGGGCCACTGAAGCTTTCTTT. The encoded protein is CASSLGRATEAFF.

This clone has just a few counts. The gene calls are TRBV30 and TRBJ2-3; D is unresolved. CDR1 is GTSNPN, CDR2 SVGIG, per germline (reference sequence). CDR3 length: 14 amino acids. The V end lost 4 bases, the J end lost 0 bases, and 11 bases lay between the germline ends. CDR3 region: CAWTSGLSTDTQYF. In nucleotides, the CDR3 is TGTGCCTGGACATCAGGTCTTAGCACAGATACGCAGTATTTT.

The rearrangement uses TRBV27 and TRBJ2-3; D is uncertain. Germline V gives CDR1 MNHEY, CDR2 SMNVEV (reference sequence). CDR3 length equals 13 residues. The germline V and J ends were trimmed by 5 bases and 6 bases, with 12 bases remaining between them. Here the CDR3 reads CASSRSRTDTQYF. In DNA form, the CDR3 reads TGTGCCAGCAGTAGGTCACGAACGGATACGCAGTATTTT.

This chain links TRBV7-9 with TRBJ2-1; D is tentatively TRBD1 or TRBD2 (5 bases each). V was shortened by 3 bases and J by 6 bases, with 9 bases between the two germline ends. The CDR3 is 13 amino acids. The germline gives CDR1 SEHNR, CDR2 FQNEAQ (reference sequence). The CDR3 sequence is CASSFGTGNEQFF. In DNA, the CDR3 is TGTGCCAGCAGCTTCGGGACCGGCAATGAGCAGTTCTTC.

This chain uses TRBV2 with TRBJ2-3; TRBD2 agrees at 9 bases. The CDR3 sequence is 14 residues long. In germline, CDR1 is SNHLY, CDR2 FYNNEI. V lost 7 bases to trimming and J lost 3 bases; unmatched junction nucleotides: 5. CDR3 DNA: TGTGCCAGCAAAGCGGGAGGTTATACAGATACGCAGTATTTT. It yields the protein CASKAGGYTDTQYF.